These 10 T cell receptor beta chains were sequenced from one sample in a study of T cells in Graves' hyperthyroidism and ophthalmopathy. The source material, RNA transcripts, was used to amplify TCR beta CDR3 regions. During a first-round RT-PCR of the TCR CDR3, the HTBI primer set was used. Using its own MiXCR run on the multiplex PCR reads, TCRdb lists one record per CDR3 protein. The table records some 400,000 distinct CDR3 sequences, approximately 15% of them present only once. Sequences were obtained from blood. The receptors originated from a woman aged 60 to 75 with Graves' hyperthyroidism.

This clonotype was observed many times. V and J are TRBV20-1 and TRBJ2-3; D is perhaps TRBD1 (7 bases). The CDR3 is 16 residues long. CDR1 and CDR2 from the germline V gene are DFQATT and SNEGSKA (reference sequence). Trimming stripped 3 bases from V and 4 bases from J, with 20 bases between. CDR3 nucleotides: TGCAGTGCTAGGTCCCCCGGGCAGGGGGGCGCAGATACGCAGTATTTT. Its protein is CSARSPGQGGADTQYF.

Note on this clonotype: One base away lies a much larger clone, so this may be a sequencing read error. This chain uses TRBV11-3 with TRBJ1-2; tentatively, D is TRBD1 (6 bases). The CDR3 sequence is 13 residues long. The V end was cut by 8 bases, the J end by 5 bases, with 15 bases between. Germline CDR1 SGHNT, CDR2 YENEEA. As DNA, the CDR3 is TGTGCCAGCGGCACGTTCAGGGGTTATGGCTACACCTTC. Its protein is CASGTFRGYGYTF.

In this sample, this clonotype turned up many times. V is TRBV29-1 and J is TRBJ2-3; D is possibly TRBD1 or TRBD2 (5 bases each). Trimming left V 6 bases short and J 3 bases short, with 16 bases between. The CDR3 covers 14 residues. Germline V gene lookup returns CDR1 SQVTM and CDR2 ANQGSEA. The CDR3 is CSVQLGTWTDTQYF. The CDR3 DNA follows: TGCAGCGTGCAGCTGGGGACGTGGACAGATACGCAGTATTTT.

In its sample, this clonotype was seen many times. The rearrangement uses TRBV11-2 and TRBJ1-1; perhaps TRBD1 as D (5 bases). The CDR3 consists of 15 residues. Between the trimmed V and J ends, which lost 6 bases and 4 bases, there was a span of 18 bases. Per germline, CDR1 SGHAT and CDR2 FQNNGV. The CDR3: CASSSPGMGVTEAFF. CDR3 DNA: TGTGCCAGCAGTTCCCCGGGCATGGGGGTCACTGAAGCTTTCTTT.

This clonotype was observed many times. This chain uses TRBV2 with TRBJ2-3; D gene unclear. The CDR3 loop spans 13 amino acids. Trimming took 8 bases from V and 5 from J, leaving 14 bases between them. Germline loops: CDR1 SNHLY, CDR2 FYNNEI. The CDR3 DNA follows: TGTGCCAGCCAAGGGAATAGAGGAGATACGCAGTATTTT. Its protein is CASQGNRGDTQYF. The entire variable domain, with the rest obtained from reference TRBV2 and TRBJ2-3, is as follows: EPEVTQTPSHQVTQMGQEVILRCVPISNHLYFYWYRQILGQKVEFLVSFYNNEISEKSEIFDDQFSVERPDGSNFTLKIRSTKLEDSAMYFCASQGNRGDTQYFGPGTRLTVL.

This clonotype showed up many times. The V gene is TRBV2, the J gene TRBJ1-1; D is unresolved. The CDR3 spans 11 residues. CDR1 SNHLY and CDR2 FYNNEI come from the germline V gene. Trimming took 7 bases from V and 1 from J, leaving 4 bases between them. In DNA form, the CDR3 reads TGTGCCAGCAAAGAGAACACTGAAGCTTTCTTT. Its protein is CASKENTEAFF.

This clonotype turned up a few times. The chain's CDR3 is CATSDAWTDTQYF. The CDR3, as DNA: TGTGCCACCAGTGATGCCTGGACAGATACGCAGTATTTT. The V gene is TRBV24-1, the J gene TRBJ2-3; D gene ambiguous. This CDR3 is built from 13 residues. V was pared by 3 bases and J by 3 bases, with 6 bases between. CDR1 is KGHDR and CDR2 is SFDVKD in the germline V gene.

The V gene is TRBV4-2, the J gene TRBJ2-5, with D maybe TRBD2 (5 bases). In germline, CDR1 is LGHNA, CDR2 YNFKEQ. The CDR3 has 15 amino acids. V lost 1 base and J lost 3, with 12 bases in between. CDR3 sequence (DNA): TGTGCCAGCAGCCAAGTCGGAGAGAGGGAAGAGACCCAGTACTTC. This sequence encodes CASSQVGEREETQYF.

This clonotype was detected ten times or more. The chain has TRBV30 and TRBJ1-2; the D gene is possibly TRBD1 (5 bases). The V end lost 2 bases, the J end lost 5 bases, and 15 bases lay between the germline ends. Germline CDR1 is GTSNPN and CDR2 is SVGIG (reference sequence). This CDR3 has 14 amino acids. The CDR3 nucleotides are TGTGCCTGGAGTAAGGGACGGGGAGCGTATGGCTACACCTTC. This encodes CAWSKGRGAYGYTF.

This clonotype was counted ten times or more. The chain joins TRBV3-1 to TRBJ2-5, with 7 bases identical to TRBD1. Per germline, CDR1 LGHDT and CDR2 YNNKEL (reference sequence). The CDR3 runs 14 residues. Trimming took 6 bases from V and 1 from J; bases not matched to a gene: 5. The CDR3 here is CASSRQGFQETQYF. Here the CDR3 DNA reads TGTGCCAGCAGTCGACAGGGTTTCCAAGAGACCCAGTACTTC.